This T cell receptor beta chain was sequenced in a study of T cells in Graves' hyperthyroidism and ophthalmopathy. Study at large: It was at initial diagnosis, before any treatment, that peripheral blood was collected.

Template material for amplifying TCR beta CDR3 regions consisted of RNA transcripts. Researchers ran a first-round RT-PCR on the TCR CDR3 using the HTBI primer set. TCRdb passed the multiplex PCR reads through MiXCR, listing each CDR3 protein once. The data hold more than 300,000 distinct CDR3 sequences, with about 18% observed a single time. Patients aged 18 to 65 had newly diagnosed hyperthyroidism that had lasted under 2 months. Orbital computed tomography, thyroid ultrasound, serum thyroxine and TRAb, and clinical symptoms together informed the diagnoses. Study-wide results and limits: Peripheral blood also featured most of the thyroid clonotypes expanded above 0.001.

In germline, CDR1 is SGHAT, CDR2 FQDESV (reference sequence). CDR3 length: 13 amino acids. The ends were cut back, 2 bases at V and 4 bases at J, with 9 bases in the middle. Worth noting for this clonotype: The antigen remains unidentified.

This TCR came from a woman aged 25 to 39 with Graves' hyperthyroidism that later progressed to Graves' ophthalmopathy. The chain links TRBV11-1 to TRBJ2-7; maybe TRBD1 (6 bases). The sequenced sample was blood. CDR3 in DNA: TGTGCCAGCAGCTTAAAAGGGGGATACGAGCAGTACTTC. This gives the protein CASSLKGGYEQYF.